Here is one T cell receptor beta chain with its context. The data originate from a study of control samples from healthy donors and cancer patients. Data came from immunoSEQ multiplex PCR; TCRdb stores just in-frame clones and leaves some out. The sample yields about 31,000 clones, approximately 95% seen once. The specimen sequenced was blood. This TCR was recovered from a man aged 55 to 70 in good health.

The CDR3 loop reads CASSLAGLAGGRTDTQYF. In DNA form, the CDR3 reads TGTGCCAGCAGCTTGGCAGGACTAGCGGGGGGAAGAACAGATACGCAGTATTTT. The rearrangement links TRBV5-4 to TRBJ2-3; 14 bases map to TRBD2. Per the germline V gene, CDR1 is SGHNT and CDR2 is YYREEE (reference sequence). V shed 0 bases and J 3 bases; nucleotides not matched to a gene: 6. The CDR3 loop spans 18 amino acids.